This paragraph covers one T cell receptor beta chain sequence. The sample belongs to a study of blood T cell repertoires in COVID-19. Study context: Spain, Italy and the United States supplied samples that represented acute and convalescent COVID-19. T cells, B-cell-depleted T cells, or PBMCs supplied cDNA or gDNA.

V shed 1 base, J shed 0 bases, and the junction held 8 bases outside the gene matches. Germline V gene lookup returns CDR1 MNHEY and CDR2 SMNVEV (reference sequence). This CDR3 has 18 residues. In the original analysis: Estimates of nucleated cell counts were drawn from the amplification of reference gene primers. Here immunoSEQ multiplex PCR was the method, and the copy in TCRdb shows in-frame clones only, minus some. V and J calls and clone size are given by that table; D and trimming were obtained from the DNA. This table holds a few hundred thousand clones, roughly 90% found once. This sequence joins TRBV27 and TRBJ1-2; the match to TRBD1 covers 10 bases. The receptor's source is a man aged 40-49 years with acute or convalescent COVID-19. Sequencing was done on a sample of peripheral blood. CDR3 nucleotides: TGTGCCAGCAGTTTATTGGGACAGGGGTCGTTAGCTAACTATGGCTACACCTTC. Residues: CASSLLGQGSLANYGYTF.